The 9 T cell receptor beta chains reported below all come from one sample, sequenced in a study of blood T cell repertoires in COVID-19. Produced via immunoSEQ multiplex PCR; TCRdb's table is partial and in-frame only. The table records about 220,000 clones, 75% to 90% of them present only once. The sample consisted of PBMCs or T cells enriched from blood (not recorded which). The receptors were sampled from a woman aged 40 to 49 with acute COVID-19.

The rearrangement joins TRBV7-8 to TRBJ1-6; 8 nucleotides agree with TRBD1. The CDR3 totals 16 residues. The germline V gene encodes CDR1 SGHVS and CDR2 FQNEAQ. V lost 5 bases and J lost 9; bases outside the gene matches: 12. The CDR3 is CASSQTGATMGSPLHF. The CDR3 DNA reads TGTGCCAGCAGCCAGACAGGGGCCACAATGGGTTCACCCCTCCACTTT.

This chain joins TRBV12-5 and TRBJ1-2, with 9 nucleotides matching TRBD1. The germline V gene has CDR1 LGHNT and CDR2 FRNRAP. V lost 2 bases and J lost 5; bases outside the gene matches: 3. CDR3 length: 14 amino acids. The CDR3 reads CASGLFDRGYGYTF. The CDR3 DNA follows: TGTGCTAGTGGTTTGTTTGACAGGGGGTATGGCTACACCTTC. The variable domain in full, completed from reference TRBV12-5 and TRBJ1-2, reads DARVTQTPRHKVTEMGQEVTMRCQPILGHNTVFWYRQTMMQGLELLAYFRNRAPLDDSGMPKDRFSAEMPDATLATLKIQPSEPRDSAVYFCASGLFDRGYGYTFGSGTRLTVV.

The CDR3 spells CASIKGTPGRGNTIYF. In DNA form, the CDR3 reads TGTGCCAGTATAAAAGGCACACCGGGTAGAGGAAACACCATATATTTT. This chain joins TRBV19 and TRBJ1-3; D uncertain. Trimming cost V 7 bases and J 4 bases, with 20 bases left between them. The CDR3 covers 16 residues. Germline CDR1 LNHDA, CDR2 SQIVND (reference sequence).

The J gene is TRBJ2-1, the V gene TRBV2; no firm D call. The CDR3 runs to 11 residues. V shed 4 bases and J shed 15 bases, with 13 bases lying between them. Looked up from germline, CDR1 is SNHLY and CDR2 is FYNNEI. CDR3 sequence (DNA): TGTGCCAGCAGTGCTACCCCCCCGCGGTTCTTC. The encoded protein is CASSATPPRFF.

In DNA form, the CDR3 reads TGTGCCAGCAGCCCGGGTGCGGGGAGCCACAACACTGAAGCTTTCTTT. Residues: CASSPGAGSHNTEAFF. This chain connects TRBV3-1 (or the pseudogene TRBV3-2) to TRBJ1-1; D remains unclear. This CDR3 comprises 16 residues. V lost 4 bases and J 2 bases, leaving 17 bases between the germline ends. Germline CDR1 reads LGHDT; CDR2 reads YNNKEL (reference sequence).

The chain has TRBV28 and TRBJ1-5; 7 bases align to TRBD1. The V and J ends lost 3 bases and 1 base, in that order; junction bases with no gene match: 3. The CDR3 runs to 15 residues. Germline values: CDR1 MDHEN, CDR2 SYDVKM. The CDR3 nucleotides read TGTGCCAGCAGTTTTGACAGGGCCAGCAATCAGCCCCAGCATTTT. Its translation is CASSFDRASNQPQHF.

This chain uses TRBV7-9 with TRBJ1-1; D unclear. Trimming stripped 3 bases from V and 5 bases from J, with 13 bases between. From germline, CDR1 is SEHNR and CDR2 FQNEAQ (reference sequence). The CDR3 is 14 amino acids. This CDR3 is CASSFPPTRTEAFF. DNA for the CDR3: TGTGCCAGCAGCTTCCCACCAACCAGGACTGAAGCTTTCTTT.

The chain joins TRBV15 to TRBJ2-5; D is perhaps TRBD1 (6 bases). This CDR3 comprises 15 residues. Germline CDR1 reads LNHNV; CDR2 reads YYDKDF (reference sequence). Trimming removed 1 base at V and 5 bases at J, with 14 bases between. The CDR3 here is CATSRAGTRSETQYF. The DNA of the CDR3 is TGTGCCACCAGCAGAGCAGGGACACGTTCCGAGACCCAGTACTTC.

The J gene is TRBJ1-1, the V gene TRBV6-5, with 7 bases lining up with TRBD1. The germline gives CDR1 MNHEY, CDR2 SVGAGI. The CDR3 consists of 14 residues. Trimming cost V 6 bases and J 0 bases; bases outside gene matches: 4. CDR3 sequence: CASSPDRVNTEAFF. The CDR3, as DNA: TGTGCCAGCAGCCCCGACAGGGTGAACACTGAAGCTTTCTTT.